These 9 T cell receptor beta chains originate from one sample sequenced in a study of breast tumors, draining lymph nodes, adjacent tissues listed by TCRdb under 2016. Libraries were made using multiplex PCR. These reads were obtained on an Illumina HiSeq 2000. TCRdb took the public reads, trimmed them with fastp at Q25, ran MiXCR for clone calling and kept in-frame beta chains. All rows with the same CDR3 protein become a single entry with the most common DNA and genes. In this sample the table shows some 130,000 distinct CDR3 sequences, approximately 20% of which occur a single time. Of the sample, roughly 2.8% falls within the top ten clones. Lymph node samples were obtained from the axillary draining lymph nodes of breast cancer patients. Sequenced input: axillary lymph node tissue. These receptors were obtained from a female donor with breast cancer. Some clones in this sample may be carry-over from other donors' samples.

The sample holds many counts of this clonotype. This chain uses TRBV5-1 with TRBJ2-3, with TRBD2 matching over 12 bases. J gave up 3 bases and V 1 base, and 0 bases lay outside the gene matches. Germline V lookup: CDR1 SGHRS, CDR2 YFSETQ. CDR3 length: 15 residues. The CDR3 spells CASSLLAGGTDTQYF. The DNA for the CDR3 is TGCGCCAGCAGCTTGCTAGCGGGAGGGACAGATACGCAGTATTTT.

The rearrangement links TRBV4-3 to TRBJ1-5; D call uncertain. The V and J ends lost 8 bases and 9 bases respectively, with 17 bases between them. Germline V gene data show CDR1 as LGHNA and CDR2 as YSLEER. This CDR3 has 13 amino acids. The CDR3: CASAPSRLGPQHF. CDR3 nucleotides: TGCGCCAGCGCACCAAGTAGGCTAGGGCCCCAGCATTTT.

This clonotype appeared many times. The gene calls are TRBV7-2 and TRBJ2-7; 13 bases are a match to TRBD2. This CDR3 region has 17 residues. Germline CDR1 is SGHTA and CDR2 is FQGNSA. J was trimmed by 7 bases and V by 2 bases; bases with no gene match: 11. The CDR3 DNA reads TGTGCCAGCAGCTTATACTCCATTGGACTAGCGGGAGTTGAGCAGTACTTC. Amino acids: CASSLYSIGLAGVEQYF.

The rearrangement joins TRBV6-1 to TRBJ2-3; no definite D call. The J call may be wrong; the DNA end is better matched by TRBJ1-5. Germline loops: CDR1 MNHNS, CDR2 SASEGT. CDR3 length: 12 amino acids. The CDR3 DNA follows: TGTGCCAGCAGTGTTGACACAGATACGCAGCATTTT. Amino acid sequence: CASSVDTDTQHF.

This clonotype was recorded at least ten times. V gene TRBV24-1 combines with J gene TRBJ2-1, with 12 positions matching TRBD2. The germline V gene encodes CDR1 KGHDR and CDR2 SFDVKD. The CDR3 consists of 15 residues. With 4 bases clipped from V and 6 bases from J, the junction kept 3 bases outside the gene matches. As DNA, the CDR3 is TGTGCCACCAGTGACGCACTAGCGGGAGGCAATGAGCAGTTCTTC. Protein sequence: CATSDALAGGNEQFF.

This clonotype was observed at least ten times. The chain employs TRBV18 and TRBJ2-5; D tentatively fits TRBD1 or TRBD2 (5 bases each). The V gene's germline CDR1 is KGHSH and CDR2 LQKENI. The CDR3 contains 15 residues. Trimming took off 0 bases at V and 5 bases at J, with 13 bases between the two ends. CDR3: CASSPPRAGSETQYF. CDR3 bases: TGTGCCAGCTCACCACCGAGGGCAGGGAGCGAGACCCAGTACTTC.

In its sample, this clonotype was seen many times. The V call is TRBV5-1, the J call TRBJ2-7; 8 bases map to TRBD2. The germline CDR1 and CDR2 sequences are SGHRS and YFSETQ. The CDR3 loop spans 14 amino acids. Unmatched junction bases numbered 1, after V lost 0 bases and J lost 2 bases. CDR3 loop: CASSLGSGAYEQYF. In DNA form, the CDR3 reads TGCGCCAGCAGCTTGGGTAGCGGGGCCTACGAGCAGTACTTC.

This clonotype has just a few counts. In nucleotides, the CDR3 is TGTGCCAGCAGTCGAGGGACTCGGGGGGGGGAGCTGTTTTTT. Its protein product is CASSRGTRGGELFF. The chain has TRBV6-5 and TRBJ2-2; possible D gene TRBD2, 6 bases. V was shortened by 5 bases and J by 8 bases, with 15 bases between the two germline ends. This CDR3 spans 14 amino acids. CDR1 and CDR2 from the germline V gene are MNHEY and SVGAGI.

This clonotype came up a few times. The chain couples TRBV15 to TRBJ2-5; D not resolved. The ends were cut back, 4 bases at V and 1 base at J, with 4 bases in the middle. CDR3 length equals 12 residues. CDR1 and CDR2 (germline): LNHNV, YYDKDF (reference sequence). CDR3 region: CATSTSQETQYF. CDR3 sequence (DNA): TGTGCCACCAGCACCAGCCAAGAGACCCAGTACTTC.